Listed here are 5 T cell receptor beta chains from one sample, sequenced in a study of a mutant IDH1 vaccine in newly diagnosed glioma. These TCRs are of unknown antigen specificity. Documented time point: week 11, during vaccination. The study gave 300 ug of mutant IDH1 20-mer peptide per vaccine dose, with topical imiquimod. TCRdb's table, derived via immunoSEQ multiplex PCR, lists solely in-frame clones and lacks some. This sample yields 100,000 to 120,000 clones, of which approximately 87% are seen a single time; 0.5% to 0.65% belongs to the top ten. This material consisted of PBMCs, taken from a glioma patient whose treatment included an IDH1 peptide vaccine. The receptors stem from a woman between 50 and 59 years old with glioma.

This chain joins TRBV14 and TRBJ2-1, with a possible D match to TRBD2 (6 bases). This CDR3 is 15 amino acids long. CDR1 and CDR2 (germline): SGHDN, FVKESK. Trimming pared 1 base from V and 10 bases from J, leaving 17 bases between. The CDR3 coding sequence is TGTGCCAGCAGCCAAGGGCTAGCGAGTTTTCGCGAGCAGTTCTTC. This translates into CASSQGLASFREQFF.

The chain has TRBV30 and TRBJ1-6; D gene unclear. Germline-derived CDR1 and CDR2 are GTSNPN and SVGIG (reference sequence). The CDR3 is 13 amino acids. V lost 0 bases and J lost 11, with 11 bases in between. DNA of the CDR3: TGTGCCTGGAGTGTGCAGGCCCGGCCACCCCTCCACTTT. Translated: CAWSVQARPPLHF.

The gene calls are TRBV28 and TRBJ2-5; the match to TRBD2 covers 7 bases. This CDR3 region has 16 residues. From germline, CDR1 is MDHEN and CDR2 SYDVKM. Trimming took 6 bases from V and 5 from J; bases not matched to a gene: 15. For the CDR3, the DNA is TGTGCCAGCAGCCTTACAACTGAGCGGGACGGGGAGACCCAGTACTTC. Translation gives CASSLTTERDGETQYF.

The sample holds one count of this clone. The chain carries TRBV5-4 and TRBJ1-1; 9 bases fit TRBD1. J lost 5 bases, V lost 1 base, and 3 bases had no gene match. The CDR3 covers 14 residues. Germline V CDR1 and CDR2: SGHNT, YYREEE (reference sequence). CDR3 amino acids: CASSLRTGDTEAFF. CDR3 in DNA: TGTGCCAGCAGCTTGAGGACAGGGGATACTGAAGCTTTCTTT.

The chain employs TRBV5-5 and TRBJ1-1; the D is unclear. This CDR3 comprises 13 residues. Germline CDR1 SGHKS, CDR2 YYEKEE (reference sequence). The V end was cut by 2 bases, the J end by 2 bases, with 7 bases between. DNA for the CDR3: TGTGCCAGCAGCTTAATCGGTAACACTGAAGCTTTCTTT. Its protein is CASSLIGNTEAFF.